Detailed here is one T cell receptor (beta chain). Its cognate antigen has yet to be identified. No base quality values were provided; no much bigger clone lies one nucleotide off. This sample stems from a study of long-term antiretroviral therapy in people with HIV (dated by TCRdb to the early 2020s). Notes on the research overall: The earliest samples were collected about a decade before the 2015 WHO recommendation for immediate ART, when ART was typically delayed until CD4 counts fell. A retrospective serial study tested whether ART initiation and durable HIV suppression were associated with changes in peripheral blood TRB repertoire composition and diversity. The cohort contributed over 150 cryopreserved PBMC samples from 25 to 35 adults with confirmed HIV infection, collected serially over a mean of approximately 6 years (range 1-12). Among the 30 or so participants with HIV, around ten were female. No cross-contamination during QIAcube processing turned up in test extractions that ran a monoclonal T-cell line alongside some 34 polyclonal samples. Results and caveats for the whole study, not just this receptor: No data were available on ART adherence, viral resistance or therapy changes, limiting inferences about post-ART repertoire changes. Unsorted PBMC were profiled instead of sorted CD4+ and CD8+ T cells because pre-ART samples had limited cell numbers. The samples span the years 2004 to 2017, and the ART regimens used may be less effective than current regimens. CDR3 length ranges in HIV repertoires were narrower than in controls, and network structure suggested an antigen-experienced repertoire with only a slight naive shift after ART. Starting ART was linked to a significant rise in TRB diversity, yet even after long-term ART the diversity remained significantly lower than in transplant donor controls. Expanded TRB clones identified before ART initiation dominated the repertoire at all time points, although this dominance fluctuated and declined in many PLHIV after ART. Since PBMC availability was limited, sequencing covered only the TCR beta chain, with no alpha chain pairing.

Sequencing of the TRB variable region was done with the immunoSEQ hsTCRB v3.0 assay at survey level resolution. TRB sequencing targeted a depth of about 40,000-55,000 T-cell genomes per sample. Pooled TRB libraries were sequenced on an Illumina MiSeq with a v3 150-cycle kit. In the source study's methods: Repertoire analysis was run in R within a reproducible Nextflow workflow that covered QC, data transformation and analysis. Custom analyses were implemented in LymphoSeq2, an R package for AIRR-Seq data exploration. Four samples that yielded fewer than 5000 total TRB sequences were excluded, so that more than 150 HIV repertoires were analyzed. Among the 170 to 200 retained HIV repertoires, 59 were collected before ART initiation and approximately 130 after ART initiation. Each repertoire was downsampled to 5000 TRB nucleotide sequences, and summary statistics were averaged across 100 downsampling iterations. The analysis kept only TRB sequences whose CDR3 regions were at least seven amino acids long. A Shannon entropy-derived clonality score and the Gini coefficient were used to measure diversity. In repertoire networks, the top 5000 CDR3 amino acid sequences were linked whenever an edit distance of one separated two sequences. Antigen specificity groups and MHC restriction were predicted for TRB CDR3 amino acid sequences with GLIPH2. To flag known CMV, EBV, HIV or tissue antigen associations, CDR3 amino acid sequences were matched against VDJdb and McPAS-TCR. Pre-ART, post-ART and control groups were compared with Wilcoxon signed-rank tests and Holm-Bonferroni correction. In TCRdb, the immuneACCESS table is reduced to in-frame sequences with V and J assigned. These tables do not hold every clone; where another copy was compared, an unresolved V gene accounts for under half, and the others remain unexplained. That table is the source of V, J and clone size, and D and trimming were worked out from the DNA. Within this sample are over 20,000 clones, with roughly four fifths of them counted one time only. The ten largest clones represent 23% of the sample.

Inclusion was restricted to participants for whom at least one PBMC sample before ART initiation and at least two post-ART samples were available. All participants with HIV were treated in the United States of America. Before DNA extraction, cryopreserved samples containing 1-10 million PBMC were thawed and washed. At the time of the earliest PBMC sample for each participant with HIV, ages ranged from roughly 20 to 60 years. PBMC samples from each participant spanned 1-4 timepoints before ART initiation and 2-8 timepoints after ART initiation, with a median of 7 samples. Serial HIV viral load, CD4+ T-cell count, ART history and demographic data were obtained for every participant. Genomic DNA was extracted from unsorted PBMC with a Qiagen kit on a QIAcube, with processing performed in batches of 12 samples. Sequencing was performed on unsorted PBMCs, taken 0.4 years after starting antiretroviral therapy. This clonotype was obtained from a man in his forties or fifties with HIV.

CDR3 protein: CASSVKGGSTDTQYF. The bases are TGTGCCAGCAGCGTAAAGGGCGGATCCACAGATACGCAGTATTTT. The rearranged segments are TRBV9 and TRBJ2-3, with the identity of the D gene unclear. The CDR3 goes from the cysteine to the phenylalanine over 15 residues. Kept here is only the CDR3 DNA, which spans 45 bases and is read in frame from base 1. CDR1 and CDR2 were assigned from the germline V gene as SGDLS and YYNGEE. V gives up 1 base and J gives up 2 bases, and the segment between their germline ends measures 11 bases.